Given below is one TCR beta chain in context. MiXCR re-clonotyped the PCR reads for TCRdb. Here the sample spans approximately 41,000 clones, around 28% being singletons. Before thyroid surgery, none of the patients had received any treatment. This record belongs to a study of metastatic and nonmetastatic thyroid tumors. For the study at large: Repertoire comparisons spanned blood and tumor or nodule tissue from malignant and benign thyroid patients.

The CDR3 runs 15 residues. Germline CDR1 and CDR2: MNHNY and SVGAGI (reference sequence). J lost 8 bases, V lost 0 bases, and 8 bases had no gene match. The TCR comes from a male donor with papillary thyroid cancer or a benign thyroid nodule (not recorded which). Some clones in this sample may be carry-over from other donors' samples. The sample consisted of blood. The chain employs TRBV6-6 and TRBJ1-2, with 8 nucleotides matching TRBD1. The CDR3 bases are TGTGCCAGCAGTTACTCGGGGGGACAGGTTGGCGGCTACACCTTC. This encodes CASSYSGGQVGGYTF.